Each of the 11 T cell receptor beta chains below was sequenced from the same sample in a study of response to subunit inactivated influenza vaccine. From the RT-PCR reads, TCRdb called clonotypes with MiXCR, one entry per CDR3 protein. The sample records roughly 500,000 distinct CDR3 sequences, around 25% being singletons. The sample was also linked to a second study, of T cells expressing NK-cell markers. From that paper: It was by 5'RACE template switching with UMIs that TCR beta cDNA was made.

The sequenced sample was CD4+ T cells sorted from PBMCs, obtained about 11 days after vaccination. The origin of the receptors is a middle-aged man who received an inactivated influenza vaccine.

This chain connects TRBV7-3 to TRBJ2-2; 9 nucleotides align to TRBD2. Germline lookup yields CDR1 SGHTA and CDR2 FQGTGA. V lost 5 bases to trimming and J lost 7 bases; unmatched junction nucleotides: 8. The length of the CDR3 is 15 residues. The CDR3 sequence: CASSPSGIRFGELFF. DNA of the CDR3: TGTGCCAGCAGCCCTAGCGGGATTCGTTTCGGGGAGCTGTTTTTT.

The chain employs TRBV10-3 and TRBJ1-6; a weak D match, TRBD1 (5 bases). Germline assignment: CDR1 ENHRY and CDR2 SYGVKD. Trimming stripped 5 bases from V and 5 bases from J, with 10 bases between. This CDR3 is built from 14 residues. In DNA form, the CDR3 reads TGTGCCATCAGTTTGGGAGGGGATAATTCACCCCTCCACTTT. This sequence encodes CAISLGGDNSPLHF.

This clonotype was detected a few times. This chain connects TRBV19 to TRBJ1-1, with a tentative D call TRBD1 (6 bases). Germline loops: CDR1 LNHDA, CDR2 SQIVND (reference sequence). The CDR3 loop spans 15 amino acids. Deletions cut 7 bases from V and 8 bases from J, with 23 bases between. CDR3 DNA: TGTGCCAGTAACACCGCCGGGATAAGGGGGTCCGAAGCTTTCTTT. Encoded protein: CASNTAGIRGSEAFF.

This clonotype was seen ten or more times. The V and J genes are TRBV29-1 and TRBJ1-1; D ambiguous. Germline lookup yields CDR1 SQVTM and CDR2 ANQGSEA. This CDR3 contains 10 residues. The V end lost 4 bases, the J end lost 1 base, and 1 base lay between the germline ends. Here the CDR3 reads CSVGNTEAFF. DNA for the CDR3: TGCAGCGTTGGGAACACTGAAGCTTTCTTT.

Written as DNA, the CDR3 is TGTGCCAGCACCCGGGGAGGTCGGACTGAAGCTTTCTTT. It codes for CASTRGGRTEAFF. This chain joins TRBV28 and TRBJ1-1; no clear D. The CDR3 runs to 13 residues. V was clipped by 7 bases and J by 5 bases, with 14 bases between them. CDR1 and CDR2 (germline): MDHEN, SYDVKM.

This clonotype turned up a few times. The rearrangement uses TRBV5-1 and TRBJ1-1; D unclear. Germline V gene lookup returns CDR1 SGHRS and CDR2 YFSETQ. Trimming removed 0 bases at V and 3 bases at J, with 9 bases between. CDR3 length: 14 residues. For the CDR3, the DNA is TGCGCCAGCAGCTTGGCCAGCGATCACACTGAAGCTTTCTTT. Translation: CASSLASDHTEAFF.

This clonotype was detected a few times. The chain links TRBV3-1 to TRBJ2-3; tentative D call: TRBD1 (6 bases). Germline CDR1 LGHDT, CDR2 YNNKEL (reference sequence). The CDR3 is 14 amino acids. V lost 1 base to trimming and J lost 4 bases, with 9 bases between them. The CDR3 bases are TGTGCCAGCAGCCAAGGAAACAGGGCAGATACGCAGTATTTT. As protein: CASSQGNRADTQYF.

This clonotype has a handful of counts. This rearrangement joins TRBV5-1 to TRBJ2-6; no definite D call. The V and J ends lost 0 bases and 1 base respectively, with 11 bases between them. CDR1 and CDR2 from the germline V gene are SGHRS and YFSETQ. The CDR3 runs to 17 residues. CDR3 residues: CASSLDGLPSGANVLTF. Here the CDR3 DNA reads TGCGCCAGCAGCTTGGACGGCCTCCCTTCTGGGGCCAACGTCCTGACTTTC.

The V and J genes are TRBV4-1 and TRBJ2-5; 7 bases agree with TRBD1. Germline V CDR1 and CDR2: MGHRA, YSYEKL. With 4 bases clipped from V and 4 bases from J, the junction kept 12 bases outside the gene matches. This CDR3 has 16 residues. This CDR3 is CASSPGASRQGETQYF. The CDR3 bases are TGCGCCAGCAGCCCCGGGGCATCCCGACAGGGAGAGACCCAGTACTTC.

V is TRBV6-2 or TRBV6-3 and J is TRBJ2-7; 15 positions match TRBD2. J was trimmed by 3 bases and V by 6 bases; bases with no gene match: 6. The CDR3 runs to 16 residues. The germline CDR1 and CDR2 sequences are MNHEY and SVGEGT. The CDR3 spells CASSPGLAGGNYEQYF. CDR3 nucleotide sequence: TGTGCCAGCAGCCCGGGACTAGCGGGGGGCAACTACGAGCAGTACTTC.

V gene TRBV7-2 combines with J gene TRBJ2-2, with D possibly being TRBD1 or TRBD2 (5 bases each). The CDR3 is 15 residues long. From germline, CDR1 is SGHTA and CDR2 FQGNSA. With 3 bases removed from V and 6 bases from J, the gap between germline ends came to 14 bases. The CDR3: CASSFGATYPGELFF. CDR3 bases: TGTGCCAGCAGCTTCGGGGCAACGTACCCCGGGGAGCTGTTTTTT.